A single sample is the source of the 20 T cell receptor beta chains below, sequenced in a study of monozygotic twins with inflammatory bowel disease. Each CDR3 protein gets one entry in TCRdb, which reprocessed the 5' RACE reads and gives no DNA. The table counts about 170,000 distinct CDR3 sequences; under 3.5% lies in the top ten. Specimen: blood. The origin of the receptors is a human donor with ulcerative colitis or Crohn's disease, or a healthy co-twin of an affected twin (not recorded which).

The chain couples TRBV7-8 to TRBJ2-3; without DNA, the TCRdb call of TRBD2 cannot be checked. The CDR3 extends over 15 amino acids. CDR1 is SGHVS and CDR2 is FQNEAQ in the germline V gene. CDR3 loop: CASRIAGGVVDTQYF. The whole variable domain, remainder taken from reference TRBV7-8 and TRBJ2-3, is GAGVSQSPRYKVAKRGQDVALRCDPISGHVSLFWYQQALGQGPEFLTYFQNEAQLDKSGLPSDRFFAERPEGSVSTLKIQRTQQEDSAVYLCASRIAGGVVDTQYFGPGTRLTVL.

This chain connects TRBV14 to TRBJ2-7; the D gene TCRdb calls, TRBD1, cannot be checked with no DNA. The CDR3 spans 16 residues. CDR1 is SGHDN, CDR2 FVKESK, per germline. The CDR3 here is CASSQAPRGARGEQYF.

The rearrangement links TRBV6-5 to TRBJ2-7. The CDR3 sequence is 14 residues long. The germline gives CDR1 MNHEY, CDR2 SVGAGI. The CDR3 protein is CASSYSTGPHEQYF.

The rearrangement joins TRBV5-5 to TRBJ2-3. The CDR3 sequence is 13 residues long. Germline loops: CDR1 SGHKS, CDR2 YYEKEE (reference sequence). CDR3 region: CASSFQGTDTQYF.

Here the CDR3 reads CASSLFVRTPGDYNEQFF. The rearrangement uses TRBV11-2 and TRBJ2-1; TCRdb's D gene call, TRBD1, goes unchecked for lack of DNA. This CDR3 spans 18 amino acids. Germline assignment: CDR1 SGHAT and CDR2 FQNNGV.

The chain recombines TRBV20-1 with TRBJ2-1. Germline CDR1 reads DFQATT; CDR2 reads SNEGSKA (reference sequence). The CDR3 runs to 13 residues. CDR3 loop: CSAKRESYNEQFF.

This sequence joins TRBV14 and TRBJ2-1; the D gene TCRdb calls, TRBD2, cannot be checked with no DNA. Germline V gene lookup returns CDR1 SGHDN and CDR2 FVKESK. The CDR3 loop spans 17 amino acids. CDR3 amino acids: CASSPRTSGRFGNEQFF.

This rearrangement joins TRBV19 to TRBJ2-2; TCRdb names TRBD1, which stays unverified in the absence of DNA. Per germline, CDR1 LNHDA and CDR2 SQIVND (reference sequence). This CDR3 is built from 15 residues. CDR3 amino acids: CASSSLRAHTGELFF. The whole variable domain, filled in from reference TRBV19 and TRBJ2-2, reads DGGITQSPKYLFRKEGQNVTLSCEQNLNHDAMYWYRQDPGQGLRLIYYSQIVNDFQKGDIAEGYSVSREKKESFPLTVTSAQKNPTAFYLCASSSLRAHTGELFFGEGSRLTVL.

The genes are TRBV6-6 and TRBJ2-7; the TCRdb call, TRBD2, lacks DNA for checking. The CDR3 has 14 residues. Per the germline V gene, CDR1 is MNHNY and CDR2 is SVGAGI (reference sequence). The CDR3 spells CASSQGLAGVEQYF.

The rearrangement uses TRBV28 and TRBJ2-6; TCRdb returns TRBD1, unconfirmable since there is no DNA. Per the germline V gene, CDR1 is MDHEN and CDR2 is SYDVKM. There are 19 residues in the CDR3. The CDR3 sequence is CASSLFGGSVPPGANVLTF.

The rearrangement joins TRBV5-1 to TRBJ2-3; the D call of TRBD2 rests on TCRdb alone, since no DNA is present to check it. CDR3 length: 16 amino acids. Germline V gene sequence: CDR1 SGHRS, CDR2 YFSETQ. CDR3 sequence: CASSAGLAGGGDTQYF.

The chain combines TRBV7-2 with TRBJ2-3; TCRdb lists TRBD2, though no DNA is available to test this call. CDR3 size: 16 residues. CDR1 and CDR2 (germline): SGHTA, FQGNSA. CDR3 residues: CASSFQGLAGTDTQYF.

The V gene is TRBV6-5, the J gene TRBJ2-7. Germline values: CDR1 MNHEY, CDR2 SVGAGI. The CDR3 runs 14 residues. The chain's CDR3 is CASSYDGRTYEQYF.

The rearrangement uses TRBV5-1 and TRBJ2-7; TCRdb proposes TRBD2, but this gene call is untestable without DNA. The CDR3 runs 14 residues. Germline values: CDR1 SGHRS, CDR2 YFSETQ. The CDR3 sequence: CASSLGLAGDEQYF.

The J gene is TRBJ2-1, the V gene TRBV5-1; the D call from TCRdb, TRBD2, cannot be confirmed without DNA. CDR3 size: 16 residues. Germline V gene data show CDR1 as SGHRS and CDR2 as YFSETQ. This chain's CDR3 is CASSLVAGGPYNEQFF.

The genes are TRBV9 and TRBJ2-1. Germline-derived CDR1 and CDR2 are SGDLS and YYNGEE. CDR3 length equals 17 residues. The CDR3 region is CASSVVASGTSYNEQFF.

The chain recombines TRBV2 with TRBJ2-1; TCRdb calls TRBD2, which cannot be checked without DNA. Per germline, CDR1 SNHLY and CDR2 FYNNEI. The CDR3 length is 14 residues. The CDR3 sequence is CASSTSGAYNEQFF.

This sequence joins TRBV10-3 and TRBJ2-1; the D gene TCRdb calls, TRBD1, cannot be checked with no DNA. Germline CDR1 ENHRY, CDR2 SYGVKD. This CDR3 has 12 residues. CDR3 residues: CAISREAHEQFF.

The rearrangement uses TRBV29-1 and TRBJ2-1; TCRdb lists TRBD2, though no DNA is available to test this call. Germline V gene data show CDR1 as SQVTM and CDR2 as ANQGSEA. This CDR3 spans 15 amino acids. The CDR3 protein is CSVELSGGGHNEQFF.

The CDR3 sequence is CASSFRDRGRDQPQHF. The V and J genes are TRBV28 and TRBJ1-5; TCRdb's D gene call, TRBD1, goes unchecked for lack of DNA. The germline V gene encodes CDR1 MDHEN and CDR2 SYDVKM. The CDR3 runs 16 residues.